The clone carrying this T cell receptor (beta chain) was observed a single time. The method was immunoSEQ multiplex PCR; TCRdb's version includes in-frame clones alone and lacks a portion of them. The table records about 72,000 clones, 90% to 95% of them present only once. The data stem from a study of T cell changes during pregnancy in multiple sclerosis. V lost 4 bases and J lost 3; bases outside the gene matches: 4. This CDR3 comprises 14 residues. From germline, CDR1 is SGHTA and CDR2 FQGNSA. The sequence was collected from a female donor in good health, enrolled as a control in a pregnancy study. Sample: peripheral blood, taken in the third trimester of pregnancy. This sequence joins TRBV7-2 and TRBJ2-3; TRBD2 aligns across 7 bases. The CDR3 nucleotides are TGTGCCAGCAGCTCCCGGACTAGTACAGATACGCAGTATTTT. This gives the protein CASSSRTSTDTQYF.